The 17 T cell receptor beta chains given below trace back to one sample, sequenced in a study of yellow fever vaccine responses in identical twins. TCRdb itself ran the RT-PCR reads through MiXCR, one entry per CDR3 protein. The table has 14,000 or so distinct CDR3 sequences, about 81% seen once. The material was T cells from blood (PBMCs), unsorted or a sorted subset (not recorded which), obtained before or after yellow fever vaccination (not recorded which). These receptors were taken from a woman younger than 35 who received the yellow fever vaccine.

The rearrangement links TRBV28 to TRBJ2-7; D is ambiguous. V was clipped by 1 base and J by 5 bases, with 3 bases between them. Germline loops: CDR1 MDHEN, CDR2 SYDVKM. The CDR3 extends over 11 amino acids. The CDR3, as DNA: TGTGCCAGCAGTTTATACCACGAGCAGTACTTC. It translates to CASSLYHEQYF.

The rearrangement uses TRBV29-1 and TRBJ1-1, with D possibly matching TRBD1 (6 bases). V lost 4 bases and J lost 0, with 12 bases in between. This CDR3 region has 14 residues. Germline assignment: CDR1 SQVTM and CDR2 ANQGSEA. CDR3 coding DNA: TGCAGCGTTGCGGGGGGGCTTATGAACACTGAAGCTTTCTTT. Its translation is CSVAGGLMNTEAFF.

The chain carries TRBV3-1 and TRBJ2-1, with unresolved D. V was shortened by 5 bases and J by 3 bases, with 17 bases between the two germline ends. Germline-derived CDR1 and CDR2 are LGHDT and YNNKEL (reference sequence). The CDR3 runs to 16 residues. The CDR3 region is CASSVDMQVVYNEQFF. CDR3 nucleotide sequence: TGTGCCAGCAGCGTAGACATGCAGGTGGTCTACAATGAGCAGTTCTTC.

Here the CDR3 reads CASSAGQGAGETQYF. CDR3 DNA sequence: TGTGCCAGCTCAGCCGGACAGGGGGCAGGAGAGACCCAGTACTTC. The chain is built from TRBV18 and TRBJ2-5, with 11 bases identical to TRBD1. V dropped 5 bases and J dropped 4; count of bases not matched to a gene: 6. Germline CDR1 KGHSH, CDR2 LQKENI. This CDR3 is built from 15 residues.

In its sample, this clonotype was seen once. The chain uses TRBV18 and TRBJ2-6, with D possibly TRBD1 on 5 matching bases. The CDR3 runs to 17 residues. The germline V gene encodes CDR1 KGHSH and CDR2 LQKENI. Trimming left V 2 bases short and J 4 bases short, with 15 bases between. The CDR3 nucleotides are TGTGCCAGCTCACCAAGACAGCAGAACAAAGGGGCCAACGTCCTGACTTTC. This translates into CASSPRQQNKGANVLTF.

The rearrangement links TRBV9 to TRBJ1-1; D unresolved. The CDR3 extends over 14 amino acids. V was trimmed by 4 bases and J by 0 bases, leaving 10 bases between them. Germline V gene data show CDR1 as SGDLS and CDR2 as YYNGEE. The CDR3 protein is CASSSSGMNTEAFF. The CDR3 nucleotides read TGTGCCAGCAGCTCCTCGGGGATGAACACTGAAGCTTTCTTT.

This rearrangement joins TRBV9 to TRBJ2-2; tentative D call: TRBD1 (5 bases). The germline V and J ends were trimmed by 0 bases and 3 bases, with 9 bases remaining between them. CDR3 length equals 15 residues. Per germline, CDR1 SGDLS and CDR2 YYNGEE. The CDR3 DNA reads TGTGCCAGCAGCGTAGCGCAGGGTCACACCGGGGAGCTGTTTTTT. Amino acids: CASSVAQGHTGELFF.

The chain carries TRBV12-3 or TRBV12-4 and TRBJ2-3, with a tentative D call TRBD1 (5 bases). This CDR3 has 14 amino acids. Between the trimmed V and J ends, which lost 2 bases and 3 bases, there was a span of 9 bases. This CDR3 is CASSLQGRTDTQYF. For the CDR3, the DNA is TGTGCCAGCAGTTTACAGGGTCGAACAGATACGCAGTATTTT.

V usage is TRBV2 and J usage is TRBJ2-1, with 8 bases identical to TRBD1. The CDR3 sequence is 15 residues long. Germline V CDR1 and CDR2: SNHLY, FYNNEI. J lost 3 bases, V lost 4 bases, and 5 bases had no gene match. The CDR3 reads CASSGDRKYYNEQFF. The DNA for the CDR3 is TGTGCCAGCAGTGGGGACAGGAAATACTACAATGAGCAGTTCTTC.

This chain links TRBV18 with TRBJ2-7; TRBD2 agrees at 10 bases. Trimming at V came to 5 bases and at J to 7 bases, leaving 14 bases not matched to a gene. The CDR3 is 16 residues long. Germline V gives CDR1 KGHSH, CDR2 LQKENI. CDR3 sequence reads: CASSGSSGSSEAEQYF. CDR3 in DNA: TGTGCCAGCTCAGGCTCTAGCGGGAGTTCCGAGGCTGAGCAGTACTTC.

The chain uses TRBV11-1 and TRBJ2-5; the D gene is possibly TRBD2 (5 bases). Germline V gene data show CDR1 as SGHAT and CDR2 as FQDESV (reference sequence). V lost 6 bases, J lost 5 bases, and 22 bases lay in between. There are 16 residues in the CDR3. The DNA of the CDR3 is TGTGCCAGCAGTCTACCACCATTAGCGTCCAAGGAGACCCAGTACTTC. As protein: CASSLPPLASKETQYF.

The V and J genes are TRBV24-1 and TRBJ2-1; a possible D gene is TRBD2 (6 bases). V lost 10 bases to trimming and J lost 8 bases, with 14 bases between them. Germline CDR1 is KGHDR and CDR2 is SFDVKD. The CDR3 has 12 amino acids. Here the CDR3 DNA reads TGTGCCACAAGGAGTAGCGGACATGAGCAGTTCTTC. Translation: CATRSSGHEQFF.

This CDR3 reads CASSHRDRNTEAFF. Written as DNA, the CDR3 is TGTGCCAGCAGCCACCGAGACAGAAACACTGAAGCTTTCTTT. The chain links TRBV7-9 to TRBJ1-1; possibly TRBD1 for D (5 bases). Deletions cut 5 bases from V and 2 bases from J, with 12 bases between. The CDR3 contains 14 residues. Per the germline V gene, CDR1 is SEHNR and CDR2 is FQNEAQ (reference sequence).

J is TRBJ1-2 and V is TRBV5-4; D is undetermined. Trimming removed 4 bases at V and 4 bases at J, with 8 bases between. Germline lookup yields CDR1 SGHNT and CDR2 YYREEE (reference sequence). This CDR3 is built from 12 residues. CDR3 sequence reads: CASSMNSYGYTF. CDR3 sequence (DNA): TGTGCCAGCAGCATGAACAGCTATGGCTACACCTTC.

The rearrangement links TRBV20-1 to TRBJ1-1; D uncertain. CDR1 and CDR2 (germline): DFQATT, SNEGSKA (reference sequence). V was cut by 5 bases and J by 2 bases, with 3 bases left in between. This CDR3 has 10 residues. CDR3 region: CSAPNTEAFF. The CDR3 nucleotides read TGCAGTGCTCCAAACACTGAAGCTTTCTTT.

V usage is TRBV28 and J usage is TRBJ1-1, with D maybe TRBD1 (6 bases). The CDR3 consists of 14 residues. Per the germline V gene, CDR1 is MDHEN and CDR2 is SYDVKM. V was shortened by 5 bases and J by 5 bases, with 15 bases between the two germline ends. In DNA form, the CDR3 reads TGTGCCAGCAGTCGATTTGGGGGCAGGACTGAAGCTTTCTTT. It encodes CASSRFGGRTEAFF.

This rearrangement joins TRBV7-8 to TRBJ1-1; D might be TRBD1 (5 bases). The CDR3 runs 14 residues. The germline V gene has CDR1 SGHVS and CDR2 FQNEAQ. Trimming removed 2 bases at V and 0 bases at J, with 7 bases between. This chain's CDR3 is CASSLPGMNTEAFF. CDR3 nucleotide sequence: TGTGCCAGCAGCTTACCAGGGATGAACACTGAAGCTTTCTTT.